One and the same sample provided the 3 T cell receptor beta chains below, sequenced in a study of CD8 T cells in ankylosing spondylitis (dated by TCRdb to between 2016 and 2019). General findings and caveats noted by the study authors: A TCR beta motif of 7 or 8 highly homologous amino acid variants appeared characteristic of blood from ankylosing spondylitis patients.

Their recognized antigens are unknown. The library came from 5' RACE. The sequencing machine was an Illumina HiSeq 2500. TCRdb trimmed public reads at Q25 via fastp, called clones via MiXCR and kept in-frame beta chains. Duplicate CDR3 protein sequences are folded into a single record with the most common DNA and genes. The table for this sample lists about 800,000 distinct CDR3 sequences; 12% of them were counted only once. Around 0.51% of the sample lies in the top ten. Sequencing was carried out using blood, either unsorted or a sorted T cell fraction (not recorded which). The receptors here all came from a male donor with ankylosing spondylitis.

The chain carries TRBV5-1 and TRBJ2-1, with TRBD2 identical over 11 bases. CDR3 length: 18 amino acids. The ends lost 2 bases at V and 2 bases at J; junction bases unmatched: 9. Germline V gene sequence: CDR1 SGHRS, CDR2 YFSETQ. In DNA, the CDR3 is TGCGCCAGCAGCTTAGGGCTAGCGGGGGGATTTACCTACAATGAGCAGTTCTTC. As protein: CASSLGLAGGFTYNEQFF. Supplemented by reference TRBV5-1 and TRBJ2-1, the full variable domain reads KAGVTQTPRYLIKTRGQQVTLSCSPISGHRSVSWYQQTPGQGLQFLFEYFSETQRNKGNFPGRFSGRQFSNSRSEMNVSTLELGDSALYLCASSLGLAGGFTYNEQFFGPGTRLTVL.

This clonotype was picked up many times. The chain is built from TRBV5-1 and TRBJ2-2; no firm D call. Trimming removed 1 base from V and 0 bases from J, with 10 bases in between. Germline V gives CDR1 SGHRS, CDR2 YFSETQ. This CDR3 is 16 amino acids long. The CDR3 nucleotides are TGCGCCAGCAGCTTGTGGTCAAACGCGAACACCGGGGAGCTGTTTTTT. Amino acids: CASSLWSNANTGELFF.

The chain joins TRBV6-5 to TRBJ1-6; D may be TRBD1 (6 bases). The CDR3 runs 19 residues. Trimming took off 0 bases at V and 0 bases at J, with 15 bases between the two ends. Germline V gives CDR1 MNHEY, CDR2 SVGAGI. Here the CDR3 reads CASSYSWGAQSSYNSPLHF. CDR3 DNA sequence: TGTGCCAGCAGTTACTCGTGGGGGGCGCAGAGCTCCTATAATTCACCCCTCCACTTT.